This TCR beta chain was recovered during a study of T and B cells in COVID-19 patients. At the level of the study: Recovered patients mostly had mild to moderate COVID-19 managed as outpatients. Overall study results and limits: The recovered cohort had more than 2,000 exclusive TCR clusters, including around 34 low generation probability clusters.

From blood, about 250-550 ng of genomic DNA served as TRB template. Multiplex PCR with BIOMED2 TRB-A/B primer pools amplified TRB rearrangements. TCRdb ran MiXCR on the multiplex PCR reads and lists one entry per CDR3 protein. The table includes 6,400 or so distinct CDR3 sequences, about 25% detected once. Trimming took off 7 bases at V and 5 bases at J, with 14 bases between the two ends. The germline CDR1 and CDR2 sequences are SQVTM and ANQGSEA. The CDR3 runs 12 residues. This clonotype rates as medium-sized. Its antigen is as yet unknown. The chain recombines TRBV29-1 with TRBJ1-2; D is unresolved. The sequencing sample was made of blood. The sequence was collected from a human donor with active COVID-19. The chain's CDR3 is CSAPDGAYGYTF. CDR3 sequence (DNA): TGCAGCGCCCCGGACGGAGCATATGGCTACACCTTC. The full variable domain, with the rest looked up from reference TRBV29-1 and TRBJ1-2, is SAVISQKPSRDICQRGTSLTIQCQVDSQVTMMFWYRQQPGQSLTLIATANQGSEATYESGFVIDKFPISRPNLTFSTLTVSNMSPEDSSIYLCSAPDGAYGYTFGSGTRLTVV.